These T cell receptor beta chains were read from a single sample in a study of regulatory T cells in long-lasting Graves disease. MiXCR was run by TCRdb on the multiplex PCR reads, yielding one entry per CDR3 protein. The repertoire includes fewer than 450,000 distinct CDR3 sequences, less than 25% of them detected once, and less than 25% sits in the top ten. This specimen consisted of peripheral blood mononuclear cells (PBMCs), obtained when the disease was refractory, from a patient treated with antithyroid drugs. These receptors all stem from a female donor with Graves disease. The CDR3 runs from the conserved cysteine through the conserved F or W. The order of the fields is CDR3 protein, CDR3 DNA, J gene, clone size, D gene, V gene, CDR3 length. D genes are given only for firm matches. Expanded clones are given a class, and other clones once, few, many or no size at all.

CASSVGTAYTF,TGTGCCAGCAGCGTGGGGACAGCCTACACCTTC,TRBJ1-2,few,TRBD1,TRBV9,11
CASSQRGLYGYTF,TGTGCCAGCAGCCAACGAGGGCTCTATGGCTACACCTTC,TRBJ1-2,.,.,TRBV14,13
CASSLFGQGSPLHF,TGTGCCAGCAGTCTCTTTGGACAGGGTTCACCCCTCCACTTT,TRBJ1-6,many,TRBD1,TRBV28,14
CASSLEGQGLSETQYF,TGTGCCAGCTCACTCGAAGGACAGGGACTGTCAGAGACCCAGTACTTC,TRBJ2-5,many,TRBD1,TRBV18,16
CASSTGTSGRSSQETQYF,TGTGCCAGCAGTACCGGGACTAGCGGGAGGTCGAGTCAAGAGACCCAGTACTTC,TRBJ2-5,many,TRBD2,TRBV6-2/TRBV6-3,18
CASSVKGFTEAFF,TGTGCCAGCAGTGTTAAGGGATTCACTGAAGCTTTCTTT,TRBJ1-1,many,.,TRBV2,13
CASSRLAGSQETQYF,TGTGCCAGCAGCCGACTAGCGGGGTCCCAAGAGACCCAGTACTTC,TRBJ2-5,many,TRBD2,TRBV3-1,15
CASSEAASATHF,TGTGCCAGCAGTGAAGCCGCCAGTGCTACCCACTTT,TRBJ1-6,.,.,TRBV6-2/TRBV6-3,12
CASSPGHVVGYTF,TGTGCCAGTAGCCCCGGGCATGTAGTTGGCTACACCTTC,TRBJ1-2,many,.,TRBV19,13
CASTLTGESNQPQHF,TGTGCCAGCACCCTCACAGGGGAGAGCAATCAGCCCCAGCATTTT,TRBJ1-5,many,TRBD1,TRBV12-3/TRBV12-4,15
CSVERGRIGELFF,TGCAGCGTTGAAAGGGGGCGAATCGGGGAGCTGTTTTTT,TRBJ2-2,.,TRBD1,TRBV29-1,13
CASSRTDLNQPQHF,TGTGCCAGCAGTCGGACAGATCTCAATCAGCCCCAGCATTTT,TRBJ1-5,.,.,TRBV28,14
CASSLGLQGSLYGYTF,TGTGCCAGCAGTTTAGGGTTACAGGGGTCCCTCTATGGCTACACCTTC,TRBJ1-2,many,TRBD1,TRBV12-3/TRBV12-4,16
CASRVDRVNTEAFF,TGTGCCAGCAGGGTTGACAGGGTGAACACTGAAGCTTTCTTT,TRBJ1-1,few,TRBD1,TRBV5-8,14
CATTVGGRAAETQYF,TGTGCCACCACTGTCGGCGGGAGGGCTGCAGAGACCCAGTACTTC,TRBJ2-5,.,TRBD2,TRBV28,15
CASSGVKSGSGRSETQYF,TGCGCCAGCAGCGGAGTTAAGTCAGGTAGCGGGAGATCTGAGACCCAGTACTTC,TRBJ2-5,.,TRBD2,TRBV5-1,18
CASSPPVGAGEGETQYF,TGTGCCAGCTCACCACCGGTGGGTGCGGGAGAGGGAGAGACCCAGTACTTC,TRBJ2-5,many,TRBD2,TRBV18,17
CASGPGGETQYF,TGTGCCAGCGGCCCGGGGGGGGAGACCCAGTACTTC,TRBJ2-5,few,TRBD2,TRBV27,12
CASSYAASQPQHF,TGTGCCAGCAGTTACGCGGCATCTCAGCCCCAGCATTTT,TRBJ1-5,few,.,TRBV6-5,13
CASSPPNTEAFF,TGTGCCAGCAGCCCCCCTAACACAGAAGCTTTCTTT,TRBJ1-1,many,.,TRBV18,12
CASSLDWAASAFF,TGTGCCAGCAGCTTAGACTGGGCGGCTTCAGCTTTCTTT,TRBJ1-1,.,.,TRBV7-2,13
CASRSGTSGSYEQFF,TGTGCCAGCAGGTCAGGGACTAGCGGGAGTTATGAGCAGTTCTTC,TRBJ2-1,.,TRBD2,TRBV6-2/TRBV6-3,15
CASSSPGGFGTGELFF,TGTGCCAGCAGCTCACCGGGGGGGTTCGGCACCGGGGAGCTGTTTTTT,TRBJ2-2,many,TRBD2,TRBV11-2,16
CASTSLTAQYF,TGTGCCAGCACATCCCTCACGGCCCAGTACTTC,TRBJ2-5,many,.,TRBV28,11
CASSRRQGTYYEQYF,TGTGCCAGCAGCCGGCGACAGGGGACCTACTACGAGCAGTACTTC,TRBJ2-7,many,TRBD1,TRBV12-3/TRBV12-4,15
CSVVEGEQFF,TGCAGCGTTGTCGAGGGTGAGCAGTTCTTC,TRBJ2-1,.,.,TRBV29-1,10
CASSSTLGTPNTGELFF,TGTGCCAGCAGCTCGACTCTTGGGACACCTAACACCGGGGAGCTGTTTTTT,TRBJ2-2,.,.,TRBV7-8,17
CASSWLAEGPIETQYF,TGCGCCAGCAGCTGGCTAGCGGAAGGGCCGATCGAGACCCAGTACTTC,TRBJ2-5,.,TRBD2,TRBV5-1,16
CASRPQNNYGYTF,TGTGCCAGCAGACCACAGAATAACTATGGCTACACCTTC,TRBJ1-2,few,.,TRBV6-1,13
CASSENRVNQPQHF,TGCGCCAGCAGTGAGAATAGGGTCAATCAGCCCCAGCATTTT,TRBJ1-5,many,.,TRBV10-2,14
CASSLMGTGGWEAEAFF,TGTGCCAGCAGCCTCATGGGGACAGGGGGCTGGGAGGCTGAAGCTTTCTTT,TRBJ1-1,.,TRBD1,TRBV3-1,17
CASSLTGASQPQHF,TGTGCCAGCAGTTTGACAGGGGCATCTCAGCCCCAGCATTTT,TRBJ1-5,many,TRBD1,TRBV28,14
CSASQGGQQPQHF,TGCAGTGCCTCACAGGGGGGGCAACAGCCCCAGCATTTT,TRBJ1-5,few,TRBD1,TRBV20-1,13
CASSDTGGGDTQYF,TGTGCCAGCAGTGATACGGGCGGTGGGGATACGCAGTATTTT,TRBJ2-3,few,.,TRBV2,14
CASRRTGGTEAFF,TGTGCCAGTAGACGAACAGGAGGGACTGAAGCTTTCTTT,TRBJ1-1,.,.,TRBV19,13
CASSEVADYSNQPQHF,TGTGCCAGCAGTGAAGTCGCAGATTATAGCAATCAGCCCCAGCATTTT,TRBJ1-5,.,.,TRBV6-1,16
CASSLANRDGYTF,TGTGCCAGCAGCTTAGCGAACAGGGATGGCTACACCTTC,TRBJ1-2,.,.,TRBV7-9,13
CASTHGRGGTEAFF,TGTGCCAGCACACATGGCAGGGGGGGTACTGAAGCTTTCTTT,TRBJ1-1,many,TRBD1,TRBV5-6,14
CASSLKGGIRETQYF,TGTGCCAGCAGCTTAAAGGGGGGGATACGAGAGACCCAGTACTTC,TRBJ2-5,.,.,TRBV7-3,15
CATSRAPAGANVLTF,TGTGCCACCAGCAGAGCCCCAGCTGGGGCCAACGTCCTGACTTTC,TRBJ2-6,few,.,TRBV15,15
CASTNTGGAGRTGELFF,TGTGCCAGCACCAATACAGGGGGCGCGGGGCGGACCGGGGAGCTGTTTTTT,TRBJ2-2,many,TRBD1,TRBV28,17
CASSQDIIGTESRETLYF,TGTGCCAGCAGCCAAGATATCATCGGGACAGAGAGCCGGGAGACCCTGTACTTC,TRBJ2-5,.,.,TRBV14,18
CASSVAGGGEQYF,TGTGCCAGCAGCGTCGCAGGGGGAGGAGAGCAGTACTTC,TRBJ2-7,many,.,TRBV9,13